This T cell receptor (beta chain) comes out of a study of T cell repertoires in cytomegalovirus infection. Study-level background: Use of recently identified HLA-C-restricted and well-studied HLA-B-restricted CMV epitopes was part of the study.

From the reads, TCRdb called clonotypes with MiXCR, one entry per CDR3 protein. The table has under 850,000 distinct CDR3 sequences, around a third seen once; the top ten hold roughly 20%. Regarding this clonotype: Its antigen is as yet unknown.

Study-wide results and caveats: HLA-C-restricted CMV clonotypes gave the most frequent clonotype in two of eight donors.

The sequencing here drew on cultured PBMCs, taken from culture after CMV antigen stimulation. This clonotype originated in a human donor in good health (CMV status not recorded). Some clones in this sample may be carry-over from other donors' samples.

The CDR3 is CASKDGGAKNIQYF. CDR3 nucleotide sequence: TGTGCCAGTAAAGACGGGGGAGCCAAAAACATTCAGTACTTC. The genes are TRBV19 and TRBJ2-4; D may be TRBD2 (6 bases). With 7 bases removed from V and 0 bases from J, the gap between germline ends came to 10 bases. The CDR3 is made up of 14 amino acids. CDR1 is LNHDA and CDR2 is SQIVND in the germline V gene (reference sequence). Full variable domain (outside the CDR3, taken from reference TRBV19 and TRBJ2-4): DGGITQSPKYLFRKEGQNVTLSCEQNLNHDAMYWYRQDPGQGLRLIYYSQIVNDFQKGDIAEGYSVSREKKESFPLTVTSAQKNPTAFYLCASKDGGAKNIQYFGAGTRLSVL.